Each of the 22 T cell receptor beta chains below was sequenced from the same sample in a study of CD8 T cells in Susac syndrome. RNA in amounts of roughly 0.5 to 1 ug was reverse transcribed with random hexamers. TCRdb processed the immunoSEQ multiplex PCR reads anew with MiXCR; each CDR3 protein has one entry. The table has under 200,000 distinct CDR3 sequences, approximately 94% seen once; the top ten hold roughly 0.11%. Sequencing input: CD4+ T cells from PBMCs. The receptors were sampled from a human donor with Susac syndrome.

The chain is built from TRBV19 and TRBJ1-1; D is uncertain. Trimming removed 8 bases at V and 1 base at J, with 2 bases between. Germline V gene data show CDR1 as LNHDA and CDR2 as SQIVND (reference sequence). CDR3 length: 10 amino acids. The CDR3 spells CASANTEAFF. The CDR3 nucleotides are TGTGCCAGTGCGAACACTGAAGCTTTCTTT. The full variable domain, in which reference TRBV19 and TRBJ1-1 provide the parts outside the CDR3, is DGGITQSPKYLFRKEGQNVTLSCEQNLNHDAMYWYRQDPGQGLRLIYYSQIVNDFQKGDIAEGYSVSREKKESFPLTVTSAQKNPTAFYLCASANTEAFFGQGTRLTVV.

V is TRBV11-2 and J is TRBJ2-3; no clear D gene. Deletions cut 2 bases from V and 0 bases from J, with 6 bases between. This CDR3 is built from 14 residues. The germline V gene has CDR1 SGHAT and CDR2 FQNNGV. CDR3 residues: CASSLYSSTDTQYF. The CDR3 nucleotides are TGTGCCAGCAGCTTATACAGTAGCACAGATACGCAGTATTTT.

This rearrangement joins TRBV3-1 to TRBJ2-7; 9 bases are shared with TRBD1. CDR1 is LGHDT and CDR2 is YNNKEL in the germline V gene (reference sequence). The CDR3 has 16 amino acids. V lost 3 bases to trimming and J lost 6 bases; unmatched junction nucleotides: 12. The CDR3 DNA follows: TGTGCCAGCAGCCAGGTCCCCGGGACAGGGCTGGGCGAGCAGTACTTC. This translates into CASSQVPGTGLGEQYF.

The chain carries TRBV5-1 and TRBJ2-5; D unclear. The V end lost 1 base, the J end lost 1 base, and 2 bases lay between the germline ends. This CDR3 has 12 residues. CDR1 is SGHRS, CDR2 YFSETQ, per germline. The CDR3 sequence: CASSLTQETQYF. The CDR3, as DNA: TGCGCCAGCAGCTTGACCCAAGAGACCCAGTACTTC.

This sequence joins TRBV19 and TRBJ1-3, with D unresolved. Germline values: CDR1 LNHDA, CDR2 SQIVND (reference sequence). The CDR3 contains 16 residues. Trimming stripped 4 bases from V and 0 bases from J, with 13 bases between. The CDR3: CASSKLDGSSGNTIYF. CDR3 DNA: TGTGCCAGTAGTAAGTTGGACGGCAGCTCTGGAAACACCATATATTTT.

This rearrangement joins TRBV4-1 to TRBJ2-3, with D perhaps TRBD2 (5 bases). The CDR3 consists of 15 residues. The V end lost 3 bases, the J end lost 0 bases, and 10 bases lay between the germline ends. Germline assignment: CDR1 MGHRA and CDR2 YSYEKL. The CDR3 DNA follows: TGCGCCAGCAGCCAGTCAGGACTCAGCACAGATACGCAGTATTTT. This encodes CASSQSGLSTDTQYF.

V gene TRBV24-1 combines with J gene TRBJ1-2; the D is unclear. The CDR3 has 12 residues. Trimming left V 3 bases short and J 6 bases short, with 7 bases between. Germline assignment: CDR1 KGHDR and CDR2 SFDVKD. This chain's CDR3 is CATSDGVHGYTF. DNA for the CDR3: TGTGCCACCAGTGATGGCGTCCATGGCTACACCTTC.

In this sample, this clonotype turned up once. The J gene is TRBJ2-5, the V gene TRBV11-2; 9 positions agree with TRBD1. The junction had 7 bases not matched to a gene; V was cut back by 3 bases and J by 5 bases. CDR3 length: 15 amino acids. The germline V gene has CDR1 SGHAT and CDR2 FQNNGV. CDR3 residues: CASSFYRDREETQYF. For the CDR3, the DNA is TGTGCCAGCAGCTTTTACCGGGACAGGGAGGAGACCCAGTACTTC.

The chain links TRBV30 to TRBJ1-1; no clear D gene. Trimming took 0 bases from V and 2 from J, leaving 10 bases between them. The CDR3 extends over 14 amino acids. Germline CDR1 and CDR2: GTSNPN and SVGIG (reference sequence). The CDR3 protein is CAWSVLVINTEAFF. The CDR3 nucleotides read TGTGCCTGGAGTGTACTGGTCATTAACACTGAAGCTTTCTTT.

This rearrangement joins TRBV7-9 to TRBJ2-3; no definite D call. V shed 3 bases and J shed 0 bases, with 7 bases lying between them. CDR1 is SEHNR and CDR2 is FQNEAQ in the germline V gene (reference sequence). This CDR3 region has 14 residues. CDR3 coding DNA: TGTGCCAGCAGCTTCAGCATGAGCACAGATACGCAGTATTTT. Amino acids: CASSFSMSTDTQYF. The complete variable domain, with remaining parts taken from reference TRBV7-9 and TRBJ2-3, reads DTGVSQNPRHKITKRGQNVTFRCDPISEHNRLYWYRQTLGQGPEFLTYFQNEAQLEKSRLLSDRFSAERPKGSFSTLEIQRTEQGDSAMYLCASSFSMSTDTQYFGPGTRLTVL.

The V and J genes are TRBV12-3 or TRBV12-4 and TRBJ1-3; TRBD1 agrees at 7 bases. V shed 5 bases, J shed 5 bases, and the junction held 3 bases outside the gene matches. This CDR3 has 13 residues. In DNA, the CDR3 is TGTGCCAGCAGTGGGACAGATAGAAACACCATATATTTT. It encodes CASSGTDRNTIYF.

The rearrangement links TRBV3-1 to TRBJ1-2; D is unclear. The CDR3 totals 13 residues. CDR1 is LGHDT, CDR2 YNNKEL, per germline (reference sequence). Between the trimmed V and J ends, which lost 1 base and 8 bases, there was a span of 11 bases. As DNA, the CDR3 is TGTGCCAGCAGCCAAGTTACCAAGGGCGGCTACACCTTC. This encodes CASSQVTKGGYTF.

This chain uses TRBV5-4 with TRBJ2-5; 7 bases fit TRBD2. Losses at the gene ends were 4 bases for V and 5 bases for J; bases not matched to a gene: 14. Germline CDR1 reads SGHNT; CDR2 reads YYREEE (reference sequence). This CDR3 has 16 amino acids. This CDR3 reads CASSPEPAGIGETQYF. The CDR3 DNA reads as TGTGCCAGCAGCCCGGAACCAGCGGGGATAGGGGAGACCCAGTACTTC. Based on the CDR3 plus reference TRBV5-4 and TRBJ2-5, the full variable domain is ETGVTQSPTHLIKTRGQQVTLRCSSQSGHNTVSWYQQALGQGPQFIFQYYREEENGRGNFPPRFSGLQFPNYSSELNVNALELDDSALYLCASSPEPAGIGETQYFGPGTRLLVL.

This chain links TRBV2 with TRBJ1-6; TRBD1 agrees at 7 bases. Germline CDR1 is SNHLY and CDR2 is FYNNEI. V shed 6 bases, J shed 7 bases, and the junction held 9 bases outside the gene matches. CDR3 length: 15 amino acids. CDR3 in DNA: TGTGCCAGCAGCGACAGGGACAAAAGCAATTCACCCCTCCACTTT. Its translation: CASSDRDKSNSPLHF. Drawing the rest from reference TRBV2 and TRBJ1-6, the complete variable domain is EPEVTQTPSHQVTQMGQEVILRCVPISNHLYFYWYRQILGQKVEFLVSFYNNEISEKSEIFDDQFSVERPDGSNFTLKIRSTKLEDSAMYFCASSDRDKSNSPLHFGNGTRLTVT.

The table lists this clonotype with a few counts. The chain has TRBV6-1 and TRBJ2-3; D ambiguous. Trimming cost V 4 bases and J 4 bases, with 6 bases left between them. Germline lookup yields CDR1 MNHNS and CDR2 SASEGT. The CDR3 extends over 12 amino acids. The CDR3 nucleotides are TGTGCCAGCAGTGTCGGCCCAGATACGCAGTATTTT. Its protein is CASSVGPDTQYF.

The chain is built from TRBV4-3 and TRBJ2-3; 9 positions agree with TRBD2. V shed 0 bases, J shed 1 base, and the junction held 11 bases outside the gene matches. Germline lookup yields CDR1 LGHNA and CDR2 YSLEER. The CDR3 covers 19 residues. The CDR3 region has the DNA TGCGCCAGCAGCCAAGATGGGGTTGGCGGGGGGGCCGGCACAGATACGCAGTATTTT. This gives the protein CASSQDGVGGGAGTDTQYF.

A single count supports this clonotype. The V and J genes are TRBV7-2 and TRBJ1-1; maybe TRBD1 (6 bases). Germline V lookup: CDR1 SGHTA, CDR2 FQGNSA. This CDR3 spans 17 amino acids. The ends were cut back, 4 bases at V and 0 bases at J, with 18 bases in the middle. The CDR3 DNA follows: TGTGCCAGCAGCTCCCCGGGGGGCCTCAACATGAACACTGAAGCTTTCTTT. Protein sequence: CASSSPGGLNMNTEAFF.

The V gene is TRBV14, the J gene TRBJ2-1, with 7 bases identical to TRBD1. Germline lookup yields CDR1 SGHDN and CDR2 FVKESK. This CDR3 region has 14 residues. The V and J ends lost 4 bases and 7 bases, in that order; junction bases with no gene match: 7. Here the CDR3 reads CASSPRQGVNEQFF. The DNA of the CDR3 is TGTGCCAGCAGCCCCCGACAGGGTGTTAATGAGCAGTTCTTC.

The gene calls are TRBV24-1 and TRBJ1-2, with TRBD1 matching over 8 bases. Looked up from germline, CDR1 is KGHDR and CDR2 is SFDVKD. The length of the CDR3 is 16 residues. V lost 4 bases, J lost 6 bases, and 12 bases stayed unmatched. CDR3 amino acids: CATSEQRTGTSHGYTF. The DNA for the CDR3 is TGTGCCACCAGTGAACAACGGACAGGGACTAGCCATGGCTACACCTTC.

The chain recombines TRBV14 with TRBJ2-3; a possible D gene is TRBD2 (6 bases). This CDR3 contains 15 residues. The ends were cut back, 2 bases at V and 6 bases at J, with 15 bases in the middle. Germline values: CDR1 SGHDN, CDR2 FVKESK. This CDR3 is CASSQSLGLTDTQYF. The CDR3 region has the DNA TGTGCCAGCAGCCAATCCCTGGGACTCACCGATACGCAGTATTTT.

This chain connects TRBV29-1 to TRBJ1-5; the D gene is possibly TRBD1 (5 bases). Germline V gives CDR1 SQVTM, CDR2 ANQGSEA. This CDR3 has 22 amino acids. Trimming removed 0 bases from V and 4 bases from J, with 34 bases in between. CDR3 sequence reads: CSVEEVGGRGRQPPAQNQPQHF. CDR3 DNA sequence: TGCAGCGTTGAAGAAGTGGGAGGCCGTGGCCGACAGCCTCCTGCTCAAAATCAGCCCCAGCATTTT.

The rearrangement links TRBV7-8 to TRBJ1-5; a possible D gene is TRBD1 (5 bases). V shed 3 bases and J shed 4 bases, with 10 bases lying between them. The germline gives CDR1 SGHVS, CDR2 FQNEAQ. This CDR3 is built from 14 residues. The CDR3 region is CASSLGTTNQPQHF. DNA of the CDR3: TGTGCCAGCAGCTTGGGGACCACAAATCAGCCCCAGCATTTT.